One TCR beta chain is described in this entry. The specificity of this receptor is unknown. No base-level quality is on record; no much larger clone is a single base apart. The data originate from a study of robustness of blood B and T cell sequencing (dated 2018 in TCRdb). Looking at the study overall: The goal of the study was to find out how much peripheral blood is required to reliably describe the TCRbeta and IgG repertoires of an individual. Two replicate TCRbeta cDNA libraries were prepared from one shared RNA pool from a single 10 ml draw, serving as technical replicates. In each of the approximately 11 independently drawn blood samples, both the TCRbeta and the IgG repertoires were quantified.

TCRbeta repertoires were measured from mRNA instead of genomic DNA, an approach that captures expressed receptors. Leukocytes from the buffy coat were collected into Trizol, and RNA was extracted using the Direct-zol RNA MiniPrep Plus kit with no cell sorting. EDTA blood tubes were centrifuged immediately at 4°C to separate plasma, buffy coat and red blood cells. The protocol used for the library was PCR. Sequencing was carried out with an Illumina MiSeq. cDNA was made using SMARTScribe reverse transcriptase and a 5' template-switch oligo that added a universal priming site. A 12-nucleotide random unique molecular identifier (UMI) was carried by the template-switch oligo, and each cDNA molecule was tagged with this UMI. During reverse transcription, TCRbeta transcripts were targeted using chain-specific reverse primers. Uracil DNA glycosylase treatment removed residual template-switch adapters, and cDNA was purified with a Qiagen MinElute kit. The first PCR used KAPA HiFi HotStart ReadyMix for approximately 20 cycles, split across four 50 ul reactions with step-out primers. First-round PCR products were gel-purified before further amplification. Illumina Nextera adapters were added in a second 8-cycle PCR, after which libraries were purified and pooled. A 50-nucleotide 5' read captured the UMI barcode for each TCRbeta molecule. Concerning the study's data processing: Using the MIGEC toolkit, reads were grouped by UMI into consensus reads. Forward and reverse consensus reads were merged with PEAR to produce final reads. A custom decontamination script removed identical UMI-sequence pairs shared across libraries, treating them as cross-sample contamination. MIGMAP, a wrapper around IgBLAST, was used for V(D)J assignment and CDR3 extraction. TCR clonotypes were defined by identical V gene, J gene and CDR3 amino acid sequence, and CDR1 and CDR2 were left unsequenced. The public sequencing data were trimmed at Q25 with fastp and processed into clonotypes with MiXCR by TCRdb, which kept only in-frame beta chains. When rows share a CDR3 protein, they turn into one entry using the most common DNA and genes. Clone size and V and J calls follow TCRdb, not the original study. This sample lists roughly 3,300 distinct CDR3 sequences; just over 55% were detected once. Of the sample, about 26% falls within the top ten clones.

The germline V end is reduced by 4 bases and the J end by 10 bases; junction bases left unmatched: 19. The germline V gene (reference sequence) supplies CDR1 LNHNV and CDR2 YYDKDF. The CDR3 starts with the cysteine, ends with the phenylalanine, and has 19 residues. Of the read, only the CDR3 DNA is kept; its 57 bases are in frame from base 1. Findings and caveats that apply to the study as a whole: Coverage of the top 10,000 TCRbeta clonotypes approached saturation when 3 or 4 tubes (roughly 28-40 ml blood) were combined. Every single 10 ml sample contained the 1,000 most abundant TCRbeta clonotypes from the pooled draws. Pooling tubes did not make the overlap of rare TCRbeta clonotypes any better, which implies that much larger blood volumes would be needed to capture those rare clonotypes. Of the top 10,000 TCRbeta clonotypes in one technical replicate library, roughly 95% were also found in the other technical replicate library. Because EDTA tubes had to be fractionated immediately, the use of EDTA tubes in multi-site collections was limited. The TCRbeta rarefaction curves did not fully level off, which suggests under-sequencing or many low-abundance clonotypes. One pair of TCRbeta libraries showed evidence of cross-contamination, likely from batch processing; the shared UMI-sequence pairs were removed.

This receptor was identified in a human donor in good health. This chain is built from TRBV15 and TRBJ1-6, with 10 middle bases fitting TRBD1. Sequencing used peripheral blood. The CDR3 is CATSISRGQGSSRQSPLHF. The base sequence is TGTGCCACCAGCATCTCTCGGGGACAGGGGAGTTCGCGGCAGTCACCCCTCCACTTT.